This T cell receptor beta chain came from a study of T-cell reconstitution after alpha-beta-depleted transplantation in children. Trimming left V 7 bases short and J 2 bases short, with 10 bases between. The germline V gene encodes CDR1 SGHKS and CDR2 YYEKEE (reference sequence). The CDR3 runs to 12 residues. This clonotype was seen repeatedly, ten times or more. Using unique molecular identifiers, the investigators prepared the TCRbeta library. TCRdb reprocessed the PCR reads via MiXCR and lists one record per CDR3 protein. This table has roughly 590,000 distinct CDR3 sequences, roughly 15% appearing once.

The TCR comes from a human donor who donated a stem cell graft to a child with acute myeloid leukemia. The rearrangement uses TRBV5-5 and TRBJ2-7; tentative D call: TRBD2 (5 bases). The material was PBMCs from the stem cell graft donor, obtained from the stem cell graft. CDR3 sequence (DNA): TGTGCCAGCGGCCGGGAAACCTACGAGCAGTACTTC. It translates to CASGRETYEQYF.